This is a list of T cell receptor beta chains from one sample in a study of CD8+CD57+ T cells in acquired aplastic anemia. TCRdb used MiXCR to reprocess the reads, holding one entry per CDR3 protein. The table has about 470,000 distinct CDR3 sequences, approximately 32% seen once. Sequencing input: sorted CD4+, CD8+, or CD8+CD57+ T cells (not recorded which) from PBMCs. These TCRs come from a human donor with aplastic anemia. CDR3s include the opening cysteine and the closing phenylalanine or tryptophan. Fields, in order: D gene, V gene, clone size, J gene, CDR3 protein, CDR3 DNA. A D gene is named only where the DNA matches it firmly. The size field is filled for only some rows; it gives once, few, many or a size class.

>.|TRBV7-9|.|TRBJ1-1
CASSPLGGIIAEAFF
TGTGCCAGCAGCCCCCTTGGAGGGATCATTGCTGAAGCTTTCTTT
>TRBD1|TRBV19|many|TRBJ1-1
CASSPRQGYTEAFF
TGTGCCAGTAGTCCTCGACAGGGTTACACTGAAGCTTTCTTT
>.|TRBV5-1|.|TRBJ2-1
CASSLAENEQFF
TGCGCCAGCAGCTTGGCCGAAAATGAGCAGTTCTTC
>.|TRBV5-1|.|TRBJ2-5
CASSLGVPQETQYF
TGCGCCAGCAGCCTGGGGGTCCCCCAAGAGACCCAGTACTTC
>.|TRBV19|many|TRBJ2-2
CATSPVGDGELFF
TGTGCCACCTCACCTGTTGGTGACGGGGAGCTGTTTTTT
>.|TRBV30|.|TRBJ2-7
CAWSVIGAEQYF
TGTGCCTGGAGTGTTATTGGAGCCGAGCAGTACTTC
>TRBD2|TRBV10-3|few|TRBJ2-7
CAITQGLAGGLDEQYF
TGTGCCATCACCCAGGGACTAGCGGGAGGGCTCGACGAGCAGTACTTC
>TRBD2|TRBV2|few|TRBJ2-1
CASSPGLAGIDEQFF
TGTGCCAGCAGTCCGGGACTAGCGGGGATTGATGAGCAGTTCTTC
>.|TRBV25-1|.|TRBJ1-6
CARDWAAGVHSPLHF
TGTGCTAGAGATTGGGCAGCGGGGGTTCATTCACCCCTCCACTTT
>.|TRBV5-1|.|TRBJ1-2
CASSLGASFGGYTF
TGCGCCAGCAGCTTGGGGGCTTCCTTCGGGGGCTACACCTTC
>.|TRBV20-1|many|TRBJ1-5
CSARQGASGNQPQHF
TGCAGTGCTAGACAGGGAGCGAGTGGCAATCAGCCCCAGCATTTT
>.|TRBV10-3|many|TRBJ1-5
CAISELGGDQPQHF
TGTGCCATCAGTGAGCTCGGGGGCGATCAGCCCCAGCATTTT
>TRBD1|TRBV4-2|.|TRBJ2-3
CASSPTGQVTDTQYF
TGTGCCAGCAGCCCCACCGGACAGGTAACAGATACGCAGTATTTT
>.|TRBV7-2|.|TRBJ2-5
CASSLVGPETQYF
TGTGCCAGCAGCTTAGTAGGTCCGGAGACCCAGTACTTC
>.|TRBV20-1|few|TRBJ2-5
CSASKGRLQETQYF
TGCAGTGCTTCGAAGGGGCGGCTCCAAGAGACCCAGTACTTC
>.|TRBV29-1|many|TRBJ2-7
CSVQKRGAGSYEQYF
TGCAGCGTTCAAAAACGCGGGGCAGGGTCCTACGAGCAGTACTTC
>.|TRBV5-6|.|TRBJ1-1
CASSLMQLMNTEAFF
TGTGCCAGCAGCTTGATGCAGCTGATGAACACTGAAGCTTTCTTT
>.|TRBV19|.|TRBJ1-4
CASRSLGEGSEKLFF
TGTGCCAGTAGATCTCTAGGGGAGGGGAGTGAAAAACTGTTTTTT
>.|TRBV12-3/TRBV12-4|.|TRBJ2-7
CASSPRGAGNYEQYF
TGTGCCAGCAGCCCCCGGGGCGCGGGAAACTACGAGCAGTACTTC
>.|TRBV24-1|.|TRBJ2-1
CATSDRILDEQFF
TGTGCCACCAGTGACCGGATTCTCGATGAGCAGTTCTTC
>TRBD1|TRBV19|few|TRBJ1-2
CASSGGGGRVGYGYTF
TGTGCCAGCAGCGGGGGAGGGGGCCGTGTAGGCTATGGCTACACCTTC
>.|TRBV10-3|.|TRBJ2-1
CAISEAGPVYEQFF
TGTGCCATCAGTGAAGCGGGCCCGGTGTATGAGCAGTTCTTC
>TRBD1|TRBV2|.|TRBJ1-5
CASSEIQGNQPQHF
TGTGCCAGCAGTGAAATACAGGGGAATCAGCCCCAGCATTTT
>.|TRBV5-4|.|TRBJ2-7
CASSCGSHGQGATYEQYF
TGTGCCAGCAGCTGCGGAAGCCACGGACAAGGAGCCACCTACGAGCAGTACTTC
>.|TRBV20-1|many|TRBJ2-3
CSARGGVSTDTQYF
TGCAGTGCTAGAGGTGGGGTAAGCACAGATACGCAGTATTTT
>.|TRBV24-1|.|TRBJ1-3
CATSDGSDSYGYTIYF
TGTGCCACCAGTGATGGTTCGGACAGCTATGGCTACACCATATATTTT
>TRBD1|TRBV5-1|.|TRBJ2-1
CASSFESGTGYNEQFF
TGCGCCAGCAGCTTTGAATCCGGGACAGGCTACAATGAGCAGTTCTTC
>.|TRBV10-3|.|TRBJ1-4
CAISESWREKLFF
TGTGCCATCAGTGAGTCGTGGCGGGAAAAACTGTTTTTT
>.|TRBV14|few|TRBJ2-5
CASSQAISGKETQYF
TGTGCCAGCAGCCAGGCCATATCGGGAAAAGAGACCCAGTACTTC
>TRBD1|TRBV6-1|few|TRBJ1-5
CASRTGQGTQPQHF
TGTGCCAGCAGAACCGGACAGGGGACTCAGCCCCAGCATTTT
>TRBD1|TRBV3-1|.|TRBJ2-1
CASSQVGTGWNEQFF
TGTGCCAGCAGCCAAGTAGGGACAGGTTGGAATGAGCAGTTCTTC
>.|TRBV5-1|many|TRBJ1-6
CASSLANSPLHF
TGCGCCAGCAGCTTGGCAAATTCACCCCTCCACTTT
>.|TRBV10-3|many|TRBJ2-7
CAISESPVWGNYEQYF
TGTGCCATCAGTGAGTCGCCGGTTTGGGGGAACTACGAGCAGTACTTC
>.|TRBV9|many|TRBJ2-7
CASSVGTDPSYEQYF
TGTGCCAGCAGCGTAGGGACAGACCCCTCCTACGAGCAGTACTTC
>TRBD1|TRBV20-1|few|TRBJ1-5
CSARGQGAMGNQPQHF
TGCAGTGCCCGCGGACAGGGGGCCATGGGCAATCAGCCCCAGCATTTT